The T cell receptor beta chain under discussion was sequenced for a study of blood T cells in healthy people across ages. PCR was performed a second time for roughly 6 to 12 cycles using a sample-barcoded 5' primer and a J-beta primer mix. MiXCR, run by TCRdb on the 5' RACE reads, gives a single entry per CDR3 protein. The table lists 850,000 to 1,100,000 distinct CDR3 sequences, more than 30% of them singletons. The table lists this clonotype with a few counts. J gave up 10 bases and V 5 bases, and 3 bases lay outside the gene matches. The germline V gene has CDR1 SGHAT and CDR2 FQNNGV. This CDR3 spans 13 amino acids.

V is TRBV11-2 and J is TRBJ2-1; 12 nucleotides agree with TRBD2. This TCR was recovered from a man aged 18 to 30 in good health. Specimen: blood. CDR3 DNA sequence: TGTGCCAGCAGCCTAGCGGGGGGGCTGGAGCAGTTCTTC. Amino acid sequence: CASSLAGGLEQFF. Together with reference TRBV11-2 and TRBJ2-1, the CDR3 gives the full variable domain: EAGVAQSPRYKIIEKRQSVAFWCNPISGHATLYWYQQILGQGPKLLIQFQNNGVVDDSQLPKDRFSAERLKGVDSTLKIQPAKLEDSAVYLCASSLAGGLEQFFGPGTRLTVL.